These 21 T cell receptor beta chains came from one sample sequenced in a study of blood T cell repertoires in COVID-19. Measured with immunoSEQ multiplex PCR; TCRdb has only the in-frame clones, and not every one. The profile shows around 110,000 clones, roughly 79% of them singletons. Specimen: peripheral blood. The receptors stem from a man between 65 and 85 years old with active or convalescent COVID-19.

This clone was counted many times. The chain joins TRBV5-1 to TRBJ2-3, with 12 bases matching TRBD1. Germline V gene sequence: CDR1 SGHRS, CDR2 YFSETQ. CDR3 length: 15 amino acids. With V trimmed by 2 bases and J by 5 bases, 3 bases remained unmatched. CDR3 residues: CASSFRDRGRDTQYF. CDR3 nucleotide sequence: TGCGCCAGCAGCTTCCGGGACAGGGGGCGAGATACGCAGTATTTT.

The chain links TRBV11-3 to TRBJ1-3; TRBD1 might be the D (6 bases). Germline V gives CDR1 SGHNT, CDR2 YENEEA. This CDR3 comprises 19 residues. Deletions cut 4 bases from V and 1 base from J, with 23 bases between. For the CDR3, the DNA is TGTGCCAGCAGCTCTTTTTGGGGACACGGACCAGAGTCTGGAAACACCATATATTTT. Translating gives CASSSFWGHGPESGNTIYF.

The chain is built from TRBV6-5 and TRBJ2-7; D is ambiguous. The germline V gene encodes CDR1 MNHEY and CDR2 SVGAGI. This CDR3 has 12 residues. Deletions cut 6 bases from V and 2 bases from J, with 8 bases between. CDR3 region: CASSDNPYEQYF. The CDR3, as DNA: TGTGCCAGCAGCGACAACCCCTACGAGCAGTACTTC.

The chain uses TRBV30 and TRBJ2-5; possibly TRBD2 for D (6 bases). The V and J ends lost 3 bases and 1 base respectively, with 12 bases between them. The CDR3 has 14 residues. Germline lookup yields CDR1 GTSNPN and CDR2 SVGIG (reference sequence). CDR3 loop: CAWSRLEVQETQYF. The DNA of the CDR3 is TGTGCCTGGAGCAGACTAGAGGTCCAAGAGACCCAGTACTTC.

At least ten counts were recorded for this clone. The identical CDR3 is also encoded by other nucleotide sequences in the sample. V is TRBV18 and J is TRBJ1-2, with D perhaps matching TRBD1 (5 bases). The CDR3 is made up of 14 amino acids. Between the trimmed V and J ends, which lost 6 bases and 0 bases, there was a span of 11 bases. Germline-derived CDR1 and CDR2 are KGHSH and LQKENI. The CDR3 sequence is CASSKTVTNYGYTF. The CDR3 DNA sequence: TGTGCCAGCTCTAAGACAGTAACTAACTATGGCTACACCTTC.

The chain carries TRBV6-5 and TRBJ1-2; TRBD1 matches 10 bases. V dropped 7 bases and J dropped 4; count of bases not matched to a gene: 9. In germline, CDR1 is MNHEY, CDR2 SVGAGI. The length of the CDR3 is 15 residues. CDR3 protein: CASKTGTGVGYGYTF. For the CDR3, the DNA is TGTGCCAGCAAAACCGGGACAGGGGTTGGCTATGGCTACACCTTC.

This clone was recorded at least ten times. V usage is TRBV3-1 (or the pseudogene TRBV3-2) and J usage is TRBJ1-6, with 7 bases matching TRBD1. CDR1 is LGHDT and CDR2 is YNNKEL in the germline V gene (reference sequence). Trimming took 4 bases from V and 10 from J; bases not matched to a gene: 7. This CDR3 has 14 residues. The CDR3 DNA follows: TGTGCCAGCAGCCCTCCAACAGGGGAATCACCCCTCCACTTT. It translates to CASSPPTGESPLHF.

The rearrangement links TRBV24-1 to TRBJ2-3; 7 bases line up with TRBD1. V shed 6 bases, J shed 2 bases, and the junction held 4 bases outside the gene matches. The CDR3 has 14 residues. CDR1 and CDR2 (germline): KGHDR, SFDVKD. The CDR3 protein is CATSTGTVTDTQYF. In nucleotides, the CDR3 is TGTGCCACCAGTACCGGGACAGTCACAGATACGCAGTATTTT.

The V call is TRBV5-1, the J call TRBJ1-2; a weak D match, TRBD1 (6 bases). CDR1 SGHRS and CDR2 YFSETQ come from the germline V gene. V was cut by 0 bases and J by 2 bases, with 11 bases left in between. The CDR3 is made up of 15 amino acids. This CDR3 reads CASSLEGGKNYGYTF. The CDR3 region has the DNA TGCGCCAGCAGCTTGGAAGGGGGTAAGAACTATGGCTACACCTTC.

V and J are TRBV6-5 and TRBJ2-3; D possibly corresponds to TRBD2 (6 bases). Per germline, CDR1 MNHEY and CDR2 SVGAGI. The CDR3 is made up of 16 amino acids. The germline V and J ends were trimmed by 2 bases and 3 bases, with 15 bases remaining between them. CDR3 nucleotides: TGTGCCAGCAGTTACGGCCGGGGGAGCGGGACAGATACGCAGTATTTT. The encoded protein is CASSYGRGSGTDTQYF.

The CDR3 DNA is TGTGCCAGCAGCCAGGGACTTCTGTCCTACAATGAGCAGTTCTTC. Its protein product is CASSQGLLSYNEQFF. The chain uses TRBV28 and TRBJ2-1; perhaps TRBD2 as D (6 bases). Germline V gene data show CDR1 as MDHEN and CDR2 as SYDVKM. V was trimmed by 6 bases and J by 1 base, leaving 13 bases between them. There are 15 residues in the CDR3.

The chain uses TRBV19 and TRBJ1-1; 7 bases are a match to TRBD1. The CDR3 covers 14 residues. V trimming: 6 bases; J trimming: 5 bases; junction bases outside the gene matches: 9. Germline values: CDR1 LNHDA, CDR2 SQIVND (reference sequence). CDR3 region: CASSTRQGWTEAFF. The CDR3, as DNA: TGTGCCAGTAGCACTAGACAGGGTTGGACTGAAGCTTTCTTT.

This chain connects TRBV10-3 to TRBJ2-7, with a tentative D call TRBD1 (6 bases). The V and J ends lost 8 bases and 1 base respectively, with 15 bases between them. Germline V CDR1 and CDR2: ENHRY, SYGVKD. CDR3 length equals 14 residues. The CDR3 DNA reads as TGTGCCATCTCGGACAGTGAGATTTCCTACGAGCAGTACTTC. It translates to CAISDSEISYEQYF.

This clone was picked up a small number of times. The chain couples TRBV4-1 to TRBJ2-7; the match to TRBD1 covers 7 bases. The germline V gene has CDR1 MGHRA and CDR2 YSYEKL. The CDR3 sequence is 14 residues long. V shed 3 bases and J 0 bases; nucleotides not matched to a gene: 2. CDR3 sequence: CASSQRTGSYEQYF. CDR3 nucleotide sequence: TGCGCCAGCAGCCAGCGGACAGGCTCCTACGAGCAGTACTTC.

There are a few counts of this clone. The chain has TRBV10-3 and TRBJ2-3, with TRBD2 matching 7 bases. This CDR3 has 15 residues. Looked up from germline, CDR1 is ENHRY and CDR2 is SYGVKD. Unmatched junction bases numbered 8, after V lost 6 bases and J lost 2 bases. This CDR3 reads CAISDGRGTTDTQYF. The CDR3 coding sequence is TGTGCCATCAGCGACGGGCGGGGGACCACAGATACGCAGTATTTT.

V gene TRBV19 combines with J gene TRBJ1-5, with a tentative D call TRBD1 (6 bases). Germline CDR1 is LNHDA and CDR2 is SQIVND (reference sequence). The CDR3 has 16 amino acids. With 3 bases removed from V and 5 bases from J, the gap between germline ends came to 17 bases. The DNA for the CDR3 is TGTGCCAGTAGTATGTTTGCGTCAGGGGCCTATCAGCCCCAGCATTTT. This codes for CASSMFASGAYQPQHF.

The V call is TRBV15, the J call TRBJ2-3; maybe TRBD1 (6 bases). The CDR3 covers 16 residues. From germline, CDR1 is LNHNV and CDR2 YYDKDF (reference sequence). The germline V and J ends were trimmed by 2 bases and 4 bases, with 16 bases remaining between them. CDR3 in amino acids: CATSRQGKPQADTQYF. For the CDR3, the DNA is TGTGCCACCAGCAGACAGGGGAAGCCACAGGCAGATACGCAGTATTTT.

The chain links TRBV11-3 to TRBJ2-1, with 12 nucleotides matching TRBD2. Germline V gene sequence: CDR1 SGHNT, CDR2 YENEEA. The CDR3 covers 16 residues. V lost 8 bases, J lost 10 bases, and 15 bases stayed unmatched. CDR3 sequence: CASADLAGGSLKEQFF. The CDR3 nucleotides read TGTGCCAGCGCCGACCTAGCGGGGGGGAGCCTTAAGGAGCAGTTCTTC.

The chain joins TRBV5-4 to TRBJ1-2, with TRBD1 matching over 7 bases. The germline V gene encodes CDR1 SGHNT and CDR2 YYREEE (reference sequence). Unmatched junction bases numbered 1, after V lost 2 bases and J lost 3 bases. The CDR3 is 13 residues long. CDR3 DNA: TGTGCCAGCAGCTTCGACAGGGACTATGGCTACACCTTC. Its protein is CASSFDRDYGYTF.

This clone was detected only a few times. The CDR3 here is CASTERGRNTGELFF. The CDR3 region has the DNA TGTGCCAGTACCGAAAGGGGGCGGAACACCGGGGAGCTGTTTTTT. The rearrangement uses TRBV28 and TRBJ2-2, with 7 nucleotides matching TRBD1. Unmatched junction bases numbered 8, after V lost 9 bases and J lost 1 base. CDR1 MDHEN and CDR2 SYDVKM come from the germline V gene. This CDR3 is 15 amino acids long.

This chain links TRBV7-9 with TRBJ2-5; D possibly corresponds to TRBD1 (5 bases). The CDR3 extends over 14 amino acids. V lost 1 base and J 4 bases, leaving 10 bases between the germline ends. From germline, CDR1 is SEHNR and CDR2 FQNEAQ (reference sequence). CDR3 amino acids: CASSLGDQGETQYF. The CDR3 DNA is TGTGCCAGCAGCTTAGGAGACCAGGGAGAGACCCAGTACTTC.